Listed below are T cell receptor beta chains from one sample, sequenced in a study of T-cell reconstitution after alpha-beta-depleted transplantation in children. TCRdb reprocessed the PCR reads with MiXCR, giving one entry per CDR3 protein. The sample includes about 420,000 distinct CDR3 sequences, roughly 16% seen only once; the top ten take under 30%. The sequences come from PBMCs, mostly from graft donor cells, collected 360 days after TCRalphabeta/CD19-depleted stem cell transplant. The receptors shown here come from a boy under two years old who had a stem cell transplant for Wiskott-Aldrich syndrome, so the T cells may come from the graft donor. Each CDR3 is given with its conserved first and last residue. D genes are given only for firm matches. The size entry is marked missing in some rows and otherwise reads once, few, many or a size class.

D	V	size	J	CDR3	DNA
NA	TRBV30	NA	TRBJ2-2	CAWTSRNTGELFF	TGTGCCTGGACCTCTAGGAACACCGGGGAGCTGTTTTTT
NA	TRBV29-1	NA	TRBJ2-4	CSATSFSLAKNIQYF	TGCAGCGCGACTAGTTTTAGCCTAGCCAAAAACATTCAGTACTTC
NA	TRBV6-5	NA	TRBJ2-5	CASSYPMTGQETQYF	TGTGCCAGCAGTTACCCAATGACAGGTCAAGAGACCCAGTACTTC
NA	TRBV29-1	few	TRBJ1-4	CSVLQNLNEKLFF	TGCAGCGTTTTACAGAACCTGAATGAAAAACTGTTTTTT
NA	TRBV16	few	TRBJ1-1	CASSQLTPLAEAFF	TGTGCCAGCAGCCAACTTACGCCCCTAGCTGAAGCTTTCTTT
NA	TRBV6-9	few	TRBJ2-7	CASSPGALYEQYF	TGTGCCAGCAGTCCCGGGGCCCTCTACGAGCAGTACTTC
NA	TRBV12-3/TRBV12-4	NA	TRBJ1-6	CASSSESSYNSPLHF	TGTGCCAGCAGTTCAGAAAGCTCCTATAATTCACCCCTCCACTTT
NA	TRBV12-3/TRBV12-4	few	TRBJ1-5	CASSLHVGGNQPQHF	TGTGCCAGCAGTTTACATGTCGGTGGAAATCAGCCCCAGCATTTT
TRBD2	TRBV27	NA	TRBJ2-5	CASRGGIRETQYF	TGTGCCAGCAGGGGGGGGATCCGGGAGACCCAGTACTTC
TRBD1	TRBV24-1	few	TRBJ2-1	CATSDPRQGFDEQFF	TGTGCCACCAGTGACCCGCGACAGGGATTCGATGAGCAGTTCTTC
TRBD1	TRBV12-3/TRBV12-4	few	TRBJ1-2	CASSLRQGYYGYTF	TGTGCCAGCAGTTTGAGACAGGGGTATTATGGCTACACCTTC
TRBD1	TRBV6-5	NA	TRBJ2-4	CASSYHRGQLNIQYF	TGTGCCAGCAGTTACCACCGGGGACAGCTAAACATTCAGTACTTC
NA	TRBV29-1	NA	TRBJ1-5	CSVVWTGTQHF	TGCAGCGTTGTTTGGACCGGGACCCAGCATTTT
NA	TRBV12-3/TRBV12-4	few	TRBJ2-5	CASSLSGRGSGTQYF	TGTGCCAGCAGTTTAAGCGGTCGGGGGTCCGGGACCCAGTACTTC
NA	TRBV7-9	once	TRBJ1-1	CASSLRPQNTEAFF	TGTGCCAGCAGCTTACGGCCCCAGAACACTGAAGCTTTCTTT
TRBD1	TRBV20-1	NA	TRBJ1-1	CSARDRGRGQGAFF	TGCAGTGCTAGAGATCGCGGCAGGGGGCAGGGAGCTTTCTTT
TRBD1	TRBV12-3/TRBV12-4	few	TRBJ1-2	CASSYSGTGIYGYTF	TGTGCCAGCAGCTACTCCGGGACAGGGATCTATGGCTACACCTTC
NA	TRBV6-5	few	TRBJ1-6	CASSYKAGSRSPLHF	TGTGCCAGCAGTTACAAGGCAGGGAGTCGATCACCCCTCCACTTT
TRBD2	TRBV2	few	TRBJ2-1	CASKLAGLSYNEQFF	TGTGCCAGCAAATTAGCGGGGCTCTCCTACAATGAGCAGTTCTTC
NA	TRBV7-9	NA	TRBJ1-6	CASSLGSSPLHF	TGTGCCAGCAGCCTAGGAAGTTCACCCCTCCACTTT
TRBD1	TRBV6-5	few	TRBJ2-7	CASSYLDRVGVYEQYF	TGTGCCAGCAGTTACTTGGACAGGGTGGGGGTCTACGAGCAGTACTTC
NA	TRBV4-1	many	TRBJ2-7	CASSASTGFAYEQYF	TGCGCCAGCAGCGCCTCGACAGGTTTTGCCTACGAGCAGTACTTC
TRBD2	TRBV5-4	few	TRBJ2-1	CASSTQPGLGDNEQFF	TGTGCCAGCAGCACCCAACCGGGACTAGGGGACAATGAGCAGTTCTTC
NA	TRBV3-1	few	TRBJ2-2	CASSQVGGPNTGELFF	TGTGCCAGCAGCCAAGTGGGGGGTCCTAACACCGGGGAGCTGTTTTTT
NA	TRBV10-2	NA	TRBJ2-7	CASRGRVYEQYF	TGCGCCAGCAGAGGAAGAGTTTACGAGCAGTACTTC
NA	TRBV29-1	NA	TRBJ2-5	CSVQKFQETQYF	TGCAGCGTACAGAAGTTTCAAGAGACCCAGTACTTC
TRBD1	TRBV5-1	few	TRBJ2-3	CASADRGADTQYF	TGCGCCAGCGCTGACAGGGGCGCAGATACGCAGTATTTT
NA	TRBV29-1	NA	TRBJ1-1	CSVLASEAFF	TGCAGCGTCCTGGCAAGTGAAGCTTTCTTT
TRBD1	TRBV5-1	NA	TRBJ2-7	CASSFVPTGGSYEQYF	TGCGCCAGCAGCTTCGTCCCGACAGGGGGGTCCTACGAGCAGTACTTC
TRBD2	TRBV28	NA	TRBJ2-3	CASSLWGLPSGSPVDTQYF	TGTGCCAGCAGTTTATGGGGGTTGCCTAGCGGTAGCCCGGTAGATACGCAGTATTTT
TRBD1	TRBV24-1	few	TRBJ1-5	CATSGAGGFNQPQHF	TGTGCCACCAGTGGGGCAGGGGGGTTCAATCAGCCCCAGCATTTT
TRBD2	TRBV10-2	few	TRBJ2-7	CASTAKRERYEQYF	TGCGCCAGCACAGCCAAGCGGGAGCGGTACGAGCAGTACTTC
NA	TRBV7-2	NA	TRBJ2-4	CASSPGYLAKNIQYF	TGTGCCAGCAGCCCCGGTTACCTAGCCAAAAACATTCAGTACTTC
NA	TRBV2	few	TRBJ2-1	CASSSYRSSYNEQFF	TGTGCCAGCAGTTCTTACCGAAGCTCCTACAATGAGCAGTTCTTC
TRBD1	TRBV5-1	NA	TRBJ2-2	CASSLGQGHVGLFF	TGCGCCAGCAGCTTAGGACAGGGGCACGTCGGGCTGTTTTTT
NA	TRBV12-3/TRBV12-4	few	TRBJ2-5	CASTRRVETQYF	TGTGCCAGCACCCGCAGGGTAGAGACCCAGTACTTC
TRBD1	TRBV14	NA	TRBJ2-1	CASSQVWDRGPWSSYNEQFF	TGTGCCAGCAGCCAAGTTTGGGACAGGGGGCCTTGGAGCTCCTACAATGAGCAGTTCTTC
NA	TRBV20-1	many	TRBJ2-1	CSALHPAGTVISEQFF	TGCAGTGCTCTTCACCCCGCCGGGACTGTGATAAGTGAGCAGTTCTTC
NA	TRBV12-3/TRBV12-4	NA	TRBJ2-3	CASSFFVCPISTQYF	TGTGCCAGCAGTTTTTTTGTATGTCCCATCAGTACGCAGTATTTT
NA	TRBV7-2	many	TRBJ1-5	CASSLVGRSNQPQHF	TGTGCCAGCAGCTTAGTCGGGAGGAGCAATCAGCCCCAGCATTTT
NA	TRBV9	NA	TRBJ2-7	CASSVAAAASYEQYF	TGTGCCAGCAGCGTAGCGGCAGCGGCTTCCTACGAGCAGTACTTC
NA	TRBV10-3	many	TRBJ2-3	CAISESRWDTQYF	TGTGCCATCAGTGAGTCGCGATGGGATACGCAGTATTTT